This TCR beta chain derives from a study of neurological immune-mediated disorders (dated by TCRdb to the late 2010s). With regard to the full study: Among the 35 or so multiple sclerosis patients, approximately 31 had relapsing-remitting MS and 3 had secondary progressive MS. The 100 to 110 TCR-beta libraries covered PBMC samples along with longitudinal samples, technical triplicates, and paired sorted CD4+ and CD8+ T-cell subsets. The cohort included approximately 70 subjects: approximately 15 with HAM/TSP, around 34 with multiple sclerosis, and approximately 20 healthy controls. Peripheral blood TCR-beta repertoires from patients with HTLV-I-associated myelopathy (HAM/TSP), patients with multiple sclerosis, and healthy controls were compared in the study using UMI-based sequencing. The paper's findings and limits, for the study overall: In phylogenetic analysis, the repertoires of 18 of 34 MS patients grouped into a cluster of related CDR3 sequences, which suggests a possible signature at the repertoire level. No association of the MS cluster with clinical or MRI features was observed, and the need for larger cohorts was stated by the authors. No identical CDR3 amino acid sequences were shared among expanded clones across subjects, suggesting private TCR-beta repertoires in all groups. The highest TCR clonal expansion was observed in HAM/TSP patients, whereas the lowest was observed in MS patients, even when compared with healthy controls.

This clonotype occurred many times. There is no known antigen for this receptor. No base quality values were provided; no much bigger clone lies one nucleotide off. For unsorted PBMC libraries, 2 million PBMCs were used after storage in RNAlater at -80 degrees C until RNA extraction. Multiple sclerosis patients were enrolled in a US clinical protocol evaluating disease progression by magnetic resonance imaging. Peripheral blood underwent Ficoll-Hypaque density gradient centrifugation to isolate PBMCs, which were then cryopreserved in liquid nitrogen. To synthesize cDNA, template-switch 5'RACE was performed with a primer carrying a 10-nucleotide random unique molecular identifier so that each TCR transcript was tagged. Each sequencing run produced over 180 million TCR-beta sequences covering 15-18 subjects. Total RNA was extracted with the RNeasy kit. The KAPA Real-time Library Amplification kit was used to amplify TCR-beta VDJ regions with primers targeting the TCR constant region and the 5'RACE anchor. Sample indexes and Illumina adaptors were added in a first PCR, and a second PCR then increased library yield. After purification with Ampure beads, the TCR product of roughly 650 bp was size-selected on a 2% E-gel SizeSelection system. Library quality was checked on a Bioanalyzer, concentration was measured with Qubit, and libraries were quantified with the Kapa Library Quantification kit before pooling. An Illumina HiSeq 2500 sequenced the libraries paired-end 2 x 150 bp. To increase sequence diversity, roughly 24-30% phiX was spiked into each library pool. For the original study's pipeline: Quality-filtered reads were processed with the UMI-based MiGEC pipeline, and over 75% of raw TCR sequences were removed by the MiGEC pipeline during error correction. IMGT germline references were used for alignment of VDJ genes, and clonotypes were defined by a unique CDR3 amino acid sequence together with V-J genes. Clonal expansion, Shannon diversity and CDR3 relatedness (CalcPairwiseDistances, ClusterSamples) were evaluated with VDJtools, and phylogenetic trees were built with CLCbio workbench. Using coefficient-of-variation modelling across technical triplicates, the study counted a clone as expanded if it had at least 8 unique UMIs. TCRdb's own reprocessing of the public reads used fastp at Q25 and MiXCR and kept productive beta chains. Duplicate CDR3 protein sequences are folded into a single record with the most common DNA and genes. The authors' filters were not applied to this entry. A total of 46,000 or so distinct CDR3 sequences appear in this sample, roughly 4.4% of them only once. The biggest ten clones account for roughly 6% of the sample.

CDR1 and CDR2 are drawn from the germline V gene: SGHRS, YFSETQ. Trimming removed 4 bases from V and 5 bases from J; the gene matches leave 6 bases unexplained. Including the terminal cysteine and phenylalanine, the CDR3 comprises 14 residues. The entry retains the CDR3 DNA only, 42 bases that are in frame from base 1. The sample taken for sequencing was PBMCs. The sequence was collected from a woman aged 60-70 years with multiple sclerosis. Rearrangement joined TRBV5-1 to TRBJ2-5; 9 bases in the middle match TRBD1. The bases read TGCGCCAGCAGCCAACAGGGGGCAGGGGAGACCCAGTACTTC. The encoded protein is CASSQQGAGETQYF.